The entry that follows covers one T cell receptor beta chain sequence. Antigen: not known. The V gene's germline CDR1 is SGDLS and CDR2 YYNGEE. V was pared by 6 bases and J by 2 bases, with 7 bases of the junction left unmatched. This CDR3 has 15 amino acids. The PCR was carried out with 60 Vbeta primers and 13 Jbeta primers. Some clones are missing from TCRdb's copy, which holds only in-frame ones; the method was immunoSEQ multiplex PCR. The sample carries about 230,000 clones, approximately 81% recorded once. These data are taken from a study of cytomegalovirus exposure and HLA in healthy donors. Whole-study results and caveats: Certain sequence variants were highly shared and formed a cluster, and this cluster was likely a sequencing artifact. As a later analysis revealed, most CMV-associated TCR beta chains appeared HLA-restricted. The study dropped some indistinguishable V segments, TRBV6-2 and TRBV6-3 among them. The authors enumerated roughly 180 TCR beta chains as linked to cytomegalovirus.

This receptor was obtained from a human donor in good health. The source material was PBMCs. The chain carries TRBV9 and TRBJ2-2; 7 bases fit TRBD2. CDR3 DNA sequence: TGTGCCAGCACCGAAAGCGGGATTAACACCGGGGAGCTGTTTTTT. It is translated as CASTESGINTGELFF.